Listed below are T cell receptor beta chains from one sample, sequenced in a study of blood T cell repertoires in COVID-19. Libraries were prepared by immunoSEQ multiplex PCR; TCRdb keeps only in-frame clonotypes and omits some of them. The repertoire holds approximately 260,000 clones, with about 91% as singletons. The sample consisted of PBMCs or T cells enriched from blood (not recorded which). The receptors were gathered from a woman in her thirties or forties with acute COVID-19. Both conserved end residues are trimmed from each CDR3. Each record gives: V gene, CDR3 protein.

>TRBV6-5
ASSYIWRGRTEQF
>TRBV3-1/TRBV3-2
ASSQDDRVYEQY
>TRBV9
ASSPSGEVGYT
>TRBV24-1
ATSVVGLAGGPGTGELF
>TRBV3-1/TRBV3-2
ASSPRQNLNEKLF
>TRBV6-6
ASRPLLAEPYNEQF
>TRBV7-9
ASSLALSEAF
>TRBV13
ASSSEWDSEGRDIQY
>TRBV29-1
SVAGQGPPLTQY
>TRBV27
ASSLYRQETQY
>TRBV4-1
ASSQDTYRQETQY
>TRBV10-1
ASSDGHGGGYT
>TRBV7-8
ASSLVSSGVLTGELF
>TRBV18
ASSPTGVGTEAF
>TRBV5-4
ASSRDRGEEKLF
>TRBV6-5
AGTGSYYGYT
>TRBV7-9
ASSPDRGPKNYGYT
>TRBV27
ASSWYLGGLGNTEAF
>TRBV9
ASSGIAASSTDTQY
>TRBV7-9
ASSPFGGADTEAF
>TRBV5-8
ASSLLSGDNQPQH
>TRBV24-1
ATSDFGLSSEQF
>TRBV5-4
ASSLLGQGAGDTQY
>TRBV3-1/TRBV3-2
ASSGESSFSGNTIY
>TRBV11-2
ASSLVGRTSGYTDTQY
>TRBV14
ASSQGVSGTGELF
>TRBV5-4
ASSSLLAELTGELF
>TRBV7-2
ASSLGARVGQPQH
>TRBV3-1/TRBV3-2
ASSQTDRIKPKAF
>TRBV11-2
ASSLDLGRYEQY
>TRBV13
ASSLGYSGNTIY
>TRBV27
ASSPNRQRQETQY
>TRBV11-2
ASSLGNSNNEQF
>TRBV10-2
ASSVTVNQPQH
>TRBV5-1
ASSLFTDNEQF
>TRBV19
ASSQGFGGNTIY
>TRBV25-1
ASTGYYEQY
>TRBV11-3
ASSRTGFTEAF
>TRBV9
ASSGGRGGNYGYT
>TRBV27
ASRGTGELF
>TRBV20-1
SASTPTGTGVDTQY
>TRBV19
ASSIVRGARSRNQPQH
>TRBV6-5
ASSSGQFSTEAF
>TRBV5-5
ASSVKLVGVDNEQF
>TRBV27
ASSLLVAPGNEQY
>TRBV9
ASTPQVNTEAF
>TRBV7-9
ASSAGTGRDGYT
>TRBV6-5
ASSRQGGDTQY
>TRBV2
ASREGQGRQPQH
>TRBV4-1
ASSPTSGEYNEQF
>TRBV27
ASSRGLAGVSYNEQF
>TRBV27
ASSTYRDTEAF
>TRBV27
ASSFSWGGYNYT
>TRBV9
ASSEEGQSSGNTIY
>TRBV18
ASSPLASGSNEQF
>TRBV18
ASSQQGTNTEAF